These 18 T cell receptor beta chains came from one sample sequenced in a study of blood T cell repertoires in COVID-19. Using immunoSEQ multiplex PCR, the repertoire was profiled, and TCRdb retains in-frame clones only, with some absent. Of more than 150,000 clones in the sample, approximately 80% were seen once. The sample comprised peripheral blood. These receptors originate from a man in his fifties who had recovered from COVID-19.

This clone was counted only a few times. V usage is TRBV11-2 and J usage is TRBJ2-1; 10 bases are shared with TRBD2. CDR1 is SGHAT, CDR2 FQNNGV, per germline. There are 15 residues in the CDR3. With 5 bases clipped from V and 6 bases from J, the junction kept 7 bases outside the gene matches. Here the CDR3 reads CASSLAGVASNEQFF. The CDR3, as DNA: TGTGCCAGCAGCCTAGCGGGAGTAGCGTCCAATGAGCAGTTCTTC.

The genes are TRBV19 and TRBJ1-2; 7 nucleotides agree with TRBD1. The germline gives CDR1 LNHDA, CDR2 SQIVND (reference sequence). The CDR3 has 14 amino acids. Trimming took 5 bases from V and 4 from J; bases not matched to a gene: 7. The CDR3 sequence: CASSSDGDSYGYTF. In DNA form, the CDR3 reads TGTGCCAGTAGTTCAGACGGGGACAGCTATGGCTACACCTTC. Full variable domain (rest looked up from reference TRBV19 and TRBJ1-2): DGGITQSPKYLFRKEGQNVTLSCEQNLNHDAMYWYRQDPGQGLRLIYYSQIVNDFQKGDIAEGYSVSREKKESFPLTVTSAQKNPTAFYLCASSSDGDSYGYTFGSGTRLTVV.

Comments on this clone: Distinct nucleotide sequences in the sample also encode this CDR3. The chain uses TRBV5-1 and TRBJ2-2; 12 bases align to TRBD2. From germline, CDR1 is SGHRS and CDR2 YFSETQ. V shed 2 bases, J shed 5 bases, and the junction held 1 base outside the gene matches. This CDR3 is 15 amino acids long. CDR3 region: CASSLGTSGTGELFF. The DNA of the CDR3 is TGCGCCAGCAGCTTAGGGACTAGCGGGACCGGGGAGCTGTTTTTT.

The genes are TRBV9 and TRBJ2-5, with 14 nucleotides matching TRBD2. Germline trimming cut 4 bases from V and 1 base from J; bases unmatched to any gene: 6. The germline V gene encodes CDR1 SGDLS and CDR2 YYNGEE. This CDR3 contains 17 residues. CDR3 loop: CASSPSTSGRAQETQYF. CDR3 nucleotides: TGTGCCAGCAGCCCATCGACTAGCGGGAGGGCCCAAGAGACCCAGTACTTC. The variable domain in full, with the rest retrieved from reference TRBV9 and TRBJ2-5, is DSGVTQTPKHLITATGQRVTLRCSPRSGDLSVYWYQQSLDQGLQFLIQYYNGEERAKGNILERFSAQQFPDLHSELNLSSLELGDSALYFCASSPSTSGRAQETQYFGPGTRLLVL.

The rearrangement joins TRBV7-9 to TRBJ2-7, with 8 bases lining up with TRBD2. Germline lookup yields CDR1 SEHNR and CDR2 FQNEAQ (reference sequence). Trimming cost V 3 bases and J 2 bases; bases outside gene matches: 3. This CDR3 is built from 14 residues. The CDR3 DNA reads TGTGCCAGCAGCTTTGGAGCGGGAGCCTACGAGCAGTACTTC. This encodes CASSFGAGAYEQYF. Full variable domain (remainder filled in from reference TRBV7-9 and TRBJ2-7): DTGVSQNPRHKITKRGQNVTFRCDPISEHNRLYWYRQTLGQGPEFLTYFQNEAQLEKSRLLSDRFSAERPKGSFSTLEIQRTEQGDSAMYLCASSFGAGAYEQYFGPGTRLTVT.

The rearrangement links TRBV29-1 to TRBJ2-7; D not resolved. Trimming pared 6 bases from V and 3 bases from J, leaving 15 bases between. Per the germline V gene, CDR1 is SQVTM and CDR2 is ANQGSEA. This CDR3 is built from 13 residues. The CDR3 region is CSVESGGGYEQYF. The CDR3 nucleotides are TGCAGCGTGGAGTCCGGTGGCGGCTACGAGCAGTACTTC.

This clone has just one count. CDR3 DNA sequence: TGTGCCAGTTGGCAGGGGGCCAAGGGTGAAGCTTTCTTT. Its translation: CASWQGAKGEAFF. The chain is built from TRBV19 and TRBJ1-1; 8 bases match TRBD1. V lost 8 bases to trimming and J lost 7 bases; unmatched junction nucleotides: 9. The CDR3 has 13 amino acids. Germline V gene data show CDR1 as LNHDA and CDR2 as SQIVND (reference sequence).

CDR3 bases: TGTGCCAGCAGGTCAATTGTCGGAGACAATGAGCAGTTCTTC. This sequence encodes CASRSIVGDNEQFF. The rearrangement joins TRBV6-5 to TRBJ2-1; D is uncertain. CDR1 is MNHEY, CDR2 SVGAGI, per germline. This CDR3 is 14 amino acids long. V dropped 6 bases and J dropped 5 bases, with 14 bases sitting between them.

This chain uses TRBV6-1 with TRBJ1-2; 8 bases are shared with TRBD1. With 3 bases clipped from V and 6 bases from J, the junction kept 0 bases outside the gene matches. CDR1 is MNHNS, CDR2 SASEGT, per germline. The length of the CDR3 is 12 residues. This chain's CDR3 is CASSDRGHGYTF. The CDR3, as DNA: TGTGCCAGCAGTGACAGGGGGCATGGCTACACCTTC.

The rearrangement links TRBV6-4 to TRBJ2-7, with D perhaps TRBD2 (6 bases). Germline V gene lookup returns CDR1 MRHNA and CDR2 SNTAGT. V dropped 6 bases and J dropped 3 bases, with 15 bases sitting between them. The CDR3 runs to 14 residues. The CDR3 sequence is CASSPSGDHYEQYF. CDR3 DNA: TGTGCCAGCAGCCCGTCGGGGGACCACTACGAGCAGTACTTC.

The V gene is TRBV19, the J gene TRBJ2-5; D may be TRBD2 (6 bases). CDR3 size: 16 residues. Germline-derived CDR1 and CDR2 are LNHDA and SQIVND (reference sequence). V lost 3 bases to trimming and J lost 0 bases, with 14 bases between them. DNA of the CDR3: TGTGCCAGTAGTATTAGCGGTCAGGGATACCAAGAGACCCAGTACTTC. Its protein product is CASSISGQGYQETQYF.

The V gene is TRBV7-8, the J gene TRBJ2-7; D is undetermined. The CDR3 length is 13 residues. Trimming shortened V by 1 base and J by 3 bases, and 7 bases separated the two germline ends. Germline V CDR1 and CDR2: SGHVS, FQNEAQ. The CDR3 here is CASSLERDYEQYF. CDR3 DNA: TGTGCCAGCAGCTTAGAAAGAGACTACGAGCAGTACTTC.

This chain uses TRBV19 with TRBJ1-4; possible D gene TRBD1, 6 bases. The germline V gene has CDR1 LNHDA and CDR2 SQIVND (reference sequence). V gave up 1 base and J gave up 11 bases, with 8 bases separating them. The CDR3 is made up of 12 amino acids. CDR3 nucleotide sequence: TGTGCCAGTAGTATAGGACAGGAGAAACTGTTTTTT. Translated: CASSIGQEKLFF.

This clone was found once. The rearrangement links TRBV30 to TRBJ2-2; TRBD1 matches at 7 bases. The germline V gene encodes CDR1 GTSNPN and CDR2 SVGIG (reference sequence). Trimming at V came to 2 bases and at J to 2 bases, leaving 8 bases not matched to a gene. The CDR3 spans 16 residues. As DNA, the CDR3 is TGTGCCTGGAGTAAGGGACAGAACCTTAACACCGGGGAGCTGTTTTTT. The encoded protein is CAWSKGQNLNTGELFF.

The rearrangement joins TRBV2 to TRBJ1-1; D not resolved. The V gene lost 7 bases and the J gene lost 1 base, with 10 bases spanning the gap. The CDR3 runs to 13 residues. Germline lookup yields CDR1 SNHLY and CDR2 FYNNEI. CDR3 in amino acids: CASITRENTEAFF. Written as DNA, the CDR3 is TGTGCCAGCATTACCCGGGAGAACACTGAAGCTTTCTTT.

This clone was observed at least ten times. The chain combines TRBV6-1 with TRBJ1-6; D uncertain. The ends were cut back, 4 bases at V and 0 bases at J, with 13 bases in the middle. This CDR3 spans 17 amino acids. From germline, CDR1 is MNHNS and CDR2 SASEGT. The CDR3 spells CASSVAGLSSYNSPLHF. In nucleotides, the CDR3 is TGTGCCAGCAGTGTCGCAGGTCTCAGCTCCTATAATTCACCCCTCCACTTT.

The gene calls are TRBV7-6 and TRBJ2-3, with 10 bases fitting TRBD2. V was clipped by 5 bases and J by 4 bases; unmatched bases: 15. Germline CDR1 SGHVS, CDR2 FNYEAQ. This CDR3 comprises 18 residues. CDR3 region: CASSTSIGAGGPADTQYF. CDR3 nucleotides: TGTGCCAGCAGCACGTCTATTGGAGCGGGAGGGCCCGCAGATACGCAGTATTTT.

J is TRBJ1-5 and V is TRBV2; the D gene is possibly TRBD1 (6 bases). The CDR3 contains 13 residues. CDR1 and CDR2 from the germline V gene are SNHLY and FYNNEI. V was shortened by 6 bases and J by 4 bases, with 10 bases between the two germline ends. CDR3 loop: CASRRQENQPQHF. The CDR3 region has the DNA TGTGCCAGCAGGCGACAGGAGAATCAGCCCCAGCATTTT.